The present T cell receptor beta chain was sequenced within a study of human thymus T cells. This table comes from immunoSEQ multiplex PCR, and its TCRdb copy is limited to in-frame clones, with some not included. The data show tens of thousands of clones, over 85% seen once. As regards this clone: What it binds is not known.

The CDR3 is 13 residues long. Trimming took 0 bases from V and 2 from J, leaving 4 bases between them. CDR1 is SGHDT, CDR2 YYEEEE, per germline. Findings and caveats of the study: Thymic and blood repertoires seemed to show skewed V and J gene use.

The source is a boy under three years old with a congenital heart defect but otherwise immunologically healthy. This chain connects TRBV5-6 to TRBJ2-3; D ambiguous. The sample consisted of blood. Here the CDR3 DNA reads TGTGCCAGCAGCTTGGACCTCACAGATACGCAGTATTTT. It encodes CASSLDLTDTQYF.